The 2 T cell receptor beta chains in this list originate from one sample, sequenced in a study of blood T cell repertoires in COVID-19. Data came from immunoSEQ multiplex PCR; TCRdb stores just in-frame clones and leaves some out. This sample carries over 120,000 clones, roughly 78% of them seen once, and the ten largest clones take approximately 6%. Sequencing used PBMCs or T cells enriched from blood (not recorded which). Receptors originate from a woman in her 50s who had recovered from COVID-19.

There are a few counts of this clone. The chain uses TRBV14 and TRBJ2-5; 9 bases align to TRBD2. Germline CDR1 and CDR2: SGHDN and FVKESK. This CDR3 region has 17 residues. Trimming cost V 2 bases and J 8 bases; bases outside gene matches: 15. The DNA of the CDR3 is TGTGCCAGCAGCCAATGGACTAGCGCCATTGGAAGGTCTACCCAGTACTTC. It encodes CASSQWTSAIGRSTQYF.

This rearrangement joins TRBV27 to TRBJ1-1, with D perhaps matching TRBD1 (6 bases). Per the germline V gene, CDR1 is MNHEY and CDR2 is SMNVEV (reference sequence). Trimming took 6 bases from V and 3 from J, leaving 17 bases between them. This CDR3 region has 15 residues. CDR3 protein: CASRGSQGSDTEAFF. In DNA, the CDR3 is TGTGCCAGCAGGGGAAGTCAGGGGTCGGACACTGAAGCTTTCTTT.